This T cell receptor (beta chain) derives from a study of T cell repertoires in cytomegalovirus infection. Looking at the study overall: Indications of both CMV infection and matching HLA type were provided by public TCR beta signatures. Notes on the study in general: Carriers of CMV and the relevant HLA type were discriminated by public TCR beta frequency.

Germline V gene sequence: CDR1 SGHVS, CDR2 FQNEAQ. The CDR3 runs 15 residues. Trimming removed 3 bases from V and 10 bases from J, with 16 bases in between. This clonotype has a count of ten or more. Its antigen is not known. TCRdb independently ran MiXCR on the reads; one entry per CDR3 protein. Of about 260,000 distinct CDR3 sequences listed, approximately 14% are singletons. The receptor's source is a human donor in good health (CMV status not recorded). Some clones in this sample may be carry-over from other donors' samples. V gene TRBV7-8 combines with J gene TRBJ1-6; tentatively, D is TRBD1 (5 bases). Specimen: PBMCs. The DNA for the CDR3 is TGTGCCAGCAGCTTCCGGGACCCAGGGCAGTCACCCCTCCACTTT. It codes for CASSFRDPGQSPLHF.